The subject of this entry is one T cell receptor (beta chain). What it recognizes is unknown. This CDR3 is also generated by other DNA sequences in the sample. V gave up 4 bases and J gave up 0 bases, with 11 bases separating them. Germline V gene lookup returns CDR1 SGHRS and CDR2 YFSETQ. CDR3 size: 14 residues. Splitting of CD4+ cells produced CD45RA+ naive and CD45RA-negative memory subsets. Produced via immunoSEQ multiplex PCR; TCRdb's table is partial and in-frame only. The sample has approximately 2,000,000 clones; around 92% are singletons. This sample is part of a study of shared clonotypes between healthy human individuals. Study-level points and caveats: Generally, estimated richness proved larger in naive subsets than it did in memory subsets. Shared across a few donors were around 5% of the naive CD4 clonotypes.

The sample taken for sequencing was naive CD4+ T cells from PBMCs. Subset given: CD45RA+ positively selected. The clonotype was recovered from a man younger than 35 in good health. Some clones in this sample may be carry-over from other donors' samples. This chain connects TRBV5-1 to TRBJ2-7; possibly TRBD2 for D (6 bases). The CDR3 here is CASSPTAGSYEQYF. Here the CDR3 DNA reads TGCGCCAGCAGCCCCACAGCGGGCTCCTACGAGCAGTACTTC. The full variable domain, in which reference TRBV5-1 and TRBJ2-7 provide the parts outside the CDR3, is KAGVTQTPRYLIKTRGQQVTLSCSPISGHRSVSWYQQTPGQGLQFLFEYFSETQRNKGNFPGRFSGRQFSNSRSEMNVSTLELGDSALYLCASSPTAGSYEQYFGPGTRLTVT.